The source of this TCR beta chain is a study of cytomegalovirus exposure and HLA in healthy donors. Study-level findings and limits: Common viral pathogens (according to a later analysis) appeared linked to several of the most significant clusters. Prior analysis indicated that the majority of TCR beta V segments exhibited productivity approximately 90% or approximately 30% of the time.

Concerning this clone itself: Its antigen is still unknown.

60 Vbeta and 13 Jbeta primers were used in PCR. TCRdb keeps only in-frame clones here, not all; method: immunoSEQ multiplex PCR. The table lists some 60,000 clones, approximately 80% of them singletons. The CDR3 totals 13 residues. Germline loops: CDR1 SGHAT, CDR2 FQDESV (reference sequence). The V end lost 2 bases, the J end lost 5 bases, and 9 bases lay between the germline ends. V usage is TRBV11-1 and J usage is TRBJ2-5; D might be TRBD1 (5 bases). The material sequenced was PBMCs. The sequence came from a male donor in good health and CMV-seronegative. In DNA form, the CDR3 reads TGTGCCAGCAGCTTATTACAGGCGGAGACCCAGTACTTC. It translates to CASSLLQAETQYF.